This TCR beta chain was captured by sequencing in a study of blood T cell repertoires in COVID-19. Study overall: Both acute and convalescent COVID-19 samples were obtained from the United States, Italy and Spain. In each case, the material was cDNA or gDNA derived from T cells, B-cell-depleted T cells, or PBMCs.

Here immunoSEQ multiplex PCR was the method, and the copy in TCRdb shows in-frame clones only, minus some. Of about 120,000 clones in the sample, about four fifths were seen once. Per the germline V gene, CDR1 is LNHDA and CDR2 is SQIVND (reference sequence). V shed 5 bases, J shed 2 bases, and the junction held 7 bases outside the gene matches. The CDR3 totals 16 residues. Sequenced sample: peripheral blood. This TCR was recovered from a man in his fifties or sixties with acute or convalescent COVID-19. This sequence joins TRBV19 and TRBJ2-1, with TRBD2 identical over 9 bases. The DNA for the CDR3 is TGTGCCAGTAGTTACTCAGCGGGAGGTACCTACAATGAGCAGTTCTTC. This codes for CASSYSAGGTYNEQFF.